This T cell receptor (beta chain) was retrieved from a study of shared clonotypes between healthy human individuals (dated by TCRdb to the early 2020s). In terms of the full investigation: The cohort included three men and a couple of women between 18 and 49 years of age. For each donor, three plates each were used for CD4 naive and CD4 memory, two plates were used for CD8 naive, and one plate was used for CD8 memory. Blood TCR repertoires of roughly five healthy adults were deeply sequenced to estimate repertoire size and the extent of clonotype sharing between individuals. Libraries were prepared and TCR repertoires were sequenced by different laboratories using diverse techniques, in order to increase sequencing depth and limit assay-specific biases. Between about 0.8 and 8.9 billion PBMCs per donor were obtained by leukapheresis.

CD8 naive samples consisted of CD45RO-negative cells that were positively selected for CCR7, yielding a CD45RA+CCR7+ population without TemRA cells. The donors were healthy, HIV-negative adults who had no recently reported acute infections or vaccinations. Every donor was a Caucasian adult residing in Nashville, Tennessee, USA. Blood was obtained by leukapheresis, after which PBMCs were separated by Ficoll-Histopaque density gradient centrifugation and cryopreserved in liquid nitrogen vapor phase. Analytical flow cytometry was used to check the purity and quantity of every magnetically sorted T cell population. Genomic DNA was isolated from every sorted fraction and measured by UV absorbance on a Nanodrop 2000c. Using the deep immunoSEQ assay, multiplex PCR amplified TCR CDR3 regions from genomic DNA. Extracted genomic DNA from each cell subset was distributed evenly across all wells of several immunoSEQ 96-well plates, and each plate was treated as a replicate. Each replicate PCR for sorted subsets received about 210 ng genomic DNA, equal to tens of thousands of T cell genomes. Purified libraries were quantified with a Qubit 3.0 fluorometer, sized on a Bioanalyzer 2100, and re-quantified with the KAPA Library Quantification kit. Each immunoSEQ 96-well plate was sequenced on its own single-read 150-cycle Illumina NextSeq 550 flow cell. The study's own analysis went as follows. The immunoSEQ output contained only junctional sequences without quality scores, so filtering could not match that applied to full-length reads. Sequences were annotated with PyIR, a Python wrapper for IgBLAST v1.9, and V/J genes and CDR3 were assigned using IMGT germline references. Any read was removed if the V/J assignment was weak (E-value above 1e-6), the CDR3 was missing, or the read contained stop codons, out-of-frame junctions, or ambiguous translated residues. A V3J clonotype was defined by an identical inferred V gene, J gene, and CDR3 amino acid sequence. To compute the percentage overlap between repertoires, the number of shared unique clonotypes was divided by the size of the smaller repertoire. Richness of each repertoire was evaluated using RTK rarefaction, the Chao1 estimator, and Recon v2.1 estimates of unobserved clonotypes. For all TCRbeta clonotypes obtained by the gDNA method from a few donors, generation probabilities were computed with OLGA. Sourced from immuneACCESS, this table was stored by TCRdb with only in-frame sequences that have V and J called. A share of the clones is absent; for the studies checked, an unresolved V gene accounts for under half, and the remainder has no known explanation. Clone size and the V and J calls come from that table; the DNA yielded D and trimming. A total of about 2 million clones appear in this sample, around 96% of them only once. The top ten clones comprise 1% to 1.3% of the sample.

CDR1 and CDR2 (SGDLS, YYNGEE) derive from the germline V gene. The CDR3 goes from the cysteine to the phenylalanine over 17 residues. This entry keeps only the CDR3 DNA: 51 bases, framed from base 1. Compared with germline, V lacks 3 bases and J lacks 6 bases; bases without a gene match: 17. As concerns this clone: Its antigen is currently not known. Base qualities are missing; no much larger clone stands one base away.

Results and caveats for the whole study, not just this receptor: Sharing across several donors was observed for around 5% of naive CD4, less than 4% of naive CD8, 2.3% of memory CD4, and roughly 0.4% of memory CD8 clonotypes. Naive subsets generally had larger estimated clonotype richness than memory subsets. Only blood was sampled, and tissue TCR repertoires likely differ from those in blood. Compared with non-shared clonotypes, clonotypes shared by all four sorted-subset donors had higher generation probabilities. The small number of donors limited the genetic and exposure-history diversity represented. Incomplete sequencing was indicated by rarefaction of sorted-subset datasets, despite the large sequencing depth. Pairwise subsampling indicated that sequencing depth was expected to affect the degree of clonotype sharing among donors.

The chain uses TRBV9 and TRBJ2-5, and TRBD1 matches 7 of the central bases. Sequenced material: naive CD8+ T cells sorted from blood. Read against the paper, the sample's cell subset or site label means: CD45RA+CCR7+. The sequence was obtained from a man aged 18-30 years in good health. The bases read TGTGCCAGCAGCGAGGGGTGGGTGACAGGGCAGGACCAGACCCAGTACTTC. It encodes CASSEGWVTGQDQTQYF.